The subject of this entry is one T cell receptor (beta chain). The data are from a study of blood T cell repertoires in COVID-19. Study-level background: Some COVID-19 samples were acute and others convalescent; all came from the United States, Italy and Spain. PBMCs, B-cell-depleted T cells, or T cells were the source of the cDNA or gDNA that made up the material.

The CDR3 runs to 13 residues. Trimming cost V 9 bases and J 11 bases, with 17 bases left between them. Germline CDR1 reads SNHLY; CDR2 reads FYNNEI. The Seattle patients, enrolled during active infection, were followed longitudinally. Authors' processing steps: Estimated nucleated cell counts came from reference gene primer amplification. Assay used: immunoSEQ multiplex PCR; TCRdb lists only in-frame clones, some missing. Clone size and V and J calls were adopted from that table, with D and trimming inferred from the DNA. Here the sample spans a few hundred thousand clones, roughly 90% being singletons.

The receptor was derived from a woman aged 25 to 39 with COVID-19, enrolled during active disease. The V call is TRBV2, the J call TRBJ1-6; D is uncertain. Sequencing was done on a sample of peripheral blood. The CDR3 spells CASEGRGWAPLHF. The CDR3 DNA follows: TGTGCCAGTGAAGGTCGGGGTTGGGCACCCCTCCACTTT.